This section outlines one TCR beta chain sequence together with its context. This clonotype appeared many times. Its target antigen remains unknown. Base qualities were left out, and no much larger clone turns up one base away. The source of the sample is a study of read filtering for tumor transcriptome and immune sequencing (dated by TCRdb to 2019 to 2021). About the study as a whole: Of the patients in the cohort, about 16 were male and 14 to 15 were female, and their mean age was approximately 66 years, with a range of about 40 to 85. As a main aim, a read-filtering strategy for immune repertoire data was addressed, with the specific question being whether clonotypes supported by a single read should be removed. TCR repertoires obtained by targeted immune repertoire sequencing and by bulk whole-transcriptome sequencing performed on the same bone marrow samples were compared. By revised international staging, eight or nine patients were R-ISS I, about 16 were R-ISS II and more than five were R-ISS III. After DNase treatment, whole-transcriptome libraries were prepared with the TruSeq RNA Access Library Prep Kit. Per sample, about 4.05 to 11 million TCR-region mapped reads were obtained with IR-seq, compared with only about 80 to 1,300 with RNA-seq.

Summary of the overall study and its limitations: The sorted CD138-negative fraction was a mixed bone marrow immune population, not purified T cells. In IR-seq, single-read clonotypes were approximately 81% of clonotypes but about 3.5% of total reads; in RNA-seq they were about 75% of clonotypes and less than 45% of reads. Compared with RNA-seq, IR-seq captured clonotypes at much higher depth and more reliably, and a smaller IR-seq throughput was enough to identify most shared clonotypes. The correlation between IR-seq and RNA-seq shared clonotype proportions was increased by removal of single-read clonotypes.

Bone marrow was sampled from every patient at the time of active disease. Ficoll-Hypaque density gradient centrifugation was used to isolate bone marrow mononuclear cells. Myeloma plasma cells were removed and CD138-negative cells were obtained by negative selection following labeling with CD138 magnetic microbeads on a MACS separator. Purity of the isolated cells was checked by flow cytometry on an Attune NxT using CD138 antibodies. Total RNA was extracted using TRIzol reagent and was quantified on a NanoDrop spectrophotometer. Paired RNA-seq and IR-seq were performed on the CD138-negative bone marrow sample of each patient. TCR libraries were constructed from approximately 0.4 ug RNA using the Immunoverse kit, and molecular barcoded adaptors covering alpha/delta and beta/gamma chains were employed. TCR library preparation used the same RNA that was used for transcriptome sequencing. An Illumina HiSeq 4000 with 2 x 150 cycles was used to sequence the TCR libraries. The original methods were these. With MiXCR, TCR reads were aligned to human V, D, J and C references and assembled into CDR3 clonotypes, with quality filtering and error correction included. Clonotype counts and gene usage diversity were analyzed with the tcR package in R. For inspection of raw mapping reads, RNA-seq reads were mapped by STAR aligner version 2.5.3a onto GRCh37 of the human genome. IR-seq fastq files were randomly downsampled with Seqtk 1.3 to test the effect of sequencing depth on detected clonotypes. TCRdb's own reprocessing of the public reads used fastp at Q25 and MiXCR and kept productive beta chains. Each record represents a unique CDR3 protein, reported with the most common genes and DNA among its rows. The V and J calls come from TCRdb's annotation, not from the publication. Here the sample has around 58,000 distinct CDR3 sequences; about 15% occur a single time. The ten top clones hold about 44% of the sample.

Via the germline V gene, CDR1 is SGHAT and CDR2 FQNNGV. Spanning cysteine to phenylalanine, the CDR3 consists of 17 amino acids. Of all the DNA, just the CDR3 is kept, 51 bases in frame from base 1. V is pruned by 5 bases and J by 8 bases, leaving 14 bases of the junction without a gene match. The sample taken for sequencing was a population of CD138-negative cells sorted from bone marrow. The sample's cell subset or site, from its label and the paper: bone marrow mononuclear cells depleted of CD138+ plasma/myeloma cells by negative magnetic selection. Recombination linked TRBV11-2 to TRBJ2-1, with 11 bases matching TRBD2. This sequence was found in a donor at least 40 years old with multiple myeloma. The DNA reads as follows: TGTGCCAGCAGCCCTGGGACTAGCGGAGGGGGATGGGATGAGCAGTTCTTC. This translates into CASSPGTSGGGWDEQFF.